Following are 18 T cell receptor beta chains from one sample sequenced in a study of molecular identifiers for immune sequencing clone quantification. TCRdb reprocessed the PCR reads with MiXCR, giving one entry per CDR3 protein. This table holds over 600,000 distinct CDR3 sequences, 15% to 20% found once. Specimen: naive CD8+ T cells from blood, with Jurkat cell RNA spiked in. Subset reported: FACS-sorted CD8+CD4-CCR7+CD45RA+ naive T cells. These receptors were obtained from a human donor in good health. Some libraries in this study had Jurkat cell RNA spiked in.

To note about this clonotype: A clone one base away is much larger, so this may be a read error. This rearrangement joins TRBV2 to TRBJ2-3; a weak D match, TRBD2 (5 bases). The CDR3 is made up of 16 amino acids. Germline CDR1 reads SNHLY; CDR2 reads FYNNEI. CDR3 sequence reads: CTSSDQADISTDTQYF. Here the CDR3 DNA reads TGTACCAGCAGTGACCAAGCGGATATTAGCACAGATACGCAGTATTTT.

The rearrangement uses TRBV2 and TRBJ2-4; D is possibly TRBD1 or TRBD2 (5 bases each). Trimming shortened V by 5 bases and J by 9 bases, and 11 bases separated the two germline ends. This CDR3 is 12 amino acids long. Germline CDR1 is SNHLY and CDR2 is FYNNEI. The CDR3 here is CASSRDQIIQYF. DNA of the CDR3: TGTGCCAGCAGTCGGGACCAGATCATTCAGTACTTC.

The chain joins TRBV20-1 to TRBJ2-7, with 8 nucleotides matching TRBD1. Germline CDR1 is DFQATT and CDR2 is SNEGSKA (reference sequence). V trimming: 5 bases; J trimming: 4 bases; junction bases outside the gene matches: 10. The CDR3 contains 14 residues. CDR3 coding DNA: TGCAGTGCTCGGCCAGAGGACAGGGCTTACGAGCAGTACTTC. Protein product: CSARPEDRAYEQYF.

Notes on this clonotype: A read error may explain this, as a much larger clone is one base away. V usage is TRBV30 and J usage is TRBJ2-3; the D is unclear. V lost 3 bases and J lost 2, with 9 bases in between. The CDR3 sequence is 13 residues long. The germline V gene has CDR1 GTSNPN and CDR2 SVGIG (reference sequence). The CDR3 protein is CAWSSRTTDTQYF. In nucleotides, the CDR3 is TGTGCCTGGAGCTCCCGTACCACAGATACGCAGTATTTT.

The chain joins TRBV15 to TRBJ2-5; no firm D call. V lost 1 base and J lost 2, with 5 bases in between. Looked up from germline, CDR1 is LNHNV and CDR2 is YYDKDF (reference sequence). The CDR3 is 13 residues long. The CDR3 DNA follows: TGTGCCACCAGCAGAGGTAGTCAAGAGACCCAGTACTTC. Its protein product is CATSRGSQETQYF.

This clonotype was observed at least ten times. The rearrangement joins TRBV7-2 to TRBJ2-2, with 10 bases that match TRBD1. This CDR3 region has 17 residues. Germline assignment: CDR1 SGHTA and CDR2 FQGNSA. The ends lost 5 bases at V and 5 bases at J; junction bases unmatched: 11. The CDR3 loop reads CASSRYRDRGGTGELFF. CDR3 DNA: TGTGCCAGCAGCAGATACCGGGACAGGGGCGGTACCGGGGAGCTGTTTTTT.

This clonotype was counted many times. The V gene is TRBV4-3, the J gene TRBJ2-1; 10 bases map to TRBD2. V lost 0 bases to trimming and J lost 3 bases; unmatched junction nucleotides: 2. The length of the CDR3 is 16 residues. CDR1 is LGHNA, CDR2 YSLEER, per germline. CDR3 amino acids: CASSQEASGSYNEQFF. The CDR3 DNA reads TGCGCCAGCAGCCAAGAGGCTAGCGGGAGCTACAATGAGCAGTTCTTC.

This clonotype was seen repeatedly, ten times or more. V is TRBV20-1 and J is TRBJ2-7; 9 bases match TRBD2. The CDR3 totals 17 residues. With V trimmed by 5 bases and J by 6 bases, 20 bases remained unmatched. CDR1 and CDR2 from the germline V gene are DFQATT and SNEGSKA (reference sequence). For the CDR3, the DNA is TGCAGTGCTGAACTGGGGCTGGGTAGCGGGAGCGGGCTCGAGCAGTACTTC. Translating gives CSAELGLGSGSGLEQYF.

This clonotype was seen many times. The CDR3 sequence: CASSLVVPLAASVDIQYF. CDR3 DNA sequence: TGCGCCAGCAGCCTGGTAGTCCCTCTAGCAGCTTCGGTAGACATTCAGTACTTC. This chain links TRBV4-1 with TRBJ2-4; D might be TRBD2 (5 bases). The ends were cut back, 4 bases at V and 8 bases at J, with 27 bases in the middle. Germline CDR1 reads MGHRA; CDR2 reads YSYEKL. The CDR3 runs to 18 residues.

J is TRBJ1-5 and V is TRBV6-2 or TRBV6-3; 8 nucleotides align to TRBD1. Germline V CDR1 and CDR2: MNHEY, SVGEGT. Unmatched junction bases numbered 11, after V lost 6 bases and J lost 1 base. The CDR3 length is 17 residues. CDR3 sequence reads: CASRLGPGGISNQPQHF. The CDR3, as DNA: TGTGCCAGCAGGCTAGGACCAGGGGGCATCAGCAATCAGCCCCAGCATTTT.

This clonotype was detected only a few times. V gene TRBV6-2 or TRBV6-3 combines with J gene TRBJ2-5; D tentatively fits TRBD1 or TRBD2 (6 bases each). Per the germline V gene, CDR1 is MNHEY and CDR2 is SVGEGT. The V end lost 2 bases, the J end lost 5 bases, and 18 bases lay between the germline ends. There are 16 residues in the CDR3. This CDR3 is CASSYPETTGGETQYF. CDR3 DNA: TGTGCCAGCAGTTACCCTGAGACGACAGGAGGGGAGACCCAGTACTTC.

This clonotype was counted ten times or more. The genes are TRBV30 and TRBJ2-2; TRBD2 matches at 11 bases. CDR3 length: 16 residues. Germline CDR1 reads GTSNPN; CDR2 reads SVGIG (reference sequence). V dropped 2 bases and J dropped 4; count of bases not matched to a gene: 6. The CDR3 reads CAWSSLAGGLTGELFF. CDR3 DNA: TGTGCCTGGAGTTCTCTAGCGGGAGGTCTCACCGGGGAGCTGTTTTTT.

In its sample, this clonotype was seen many times. This sequence joins TRBV4-3 and TRBJ1-2; D gene ambiguous. Germline V gives CDR1 LGHNA, CDR2 YSLEER. V lost 0 bases and J lost 1, with 6 bases in between. CDR3 length equals 14 residues. The CDR3 DNA reads as TGCGCCAGCAGCCAAGACAGAAATAACTATGGCTACACCTTC. It encodes CASSQDRNNYGYTF.

In this sample, this clonotype turned up many times. The chain links TRBV7-6 to TRBJ2-2; D remains ambiguous. Germline values: CDR1 SGHVS, CDR2 FNYEAQ. This CDR3 is built from 14 residues. The germline V and J ends were trimmed by 5 bases and 3 bases, with 10 bases remaining between them. The CDR3 DNA sequence: TGTGCCAGCAGCCTCACAGCATACACCGGGGAGCTGTTTTTT. It encodes CASSLTAYTGELFF.

This clonotype was detected ten times or more. V usage is TRBV19 and J usage is TRBJ1-2; weak D call: TRBD1 (5 bases). Germline V gene lookup returns CDR1 LNHDA and CDR2 SQIVND (reference sequence). The CDR3 totals 16 residues. V lost 3 bases, J lost 0 bases, and 14 bases lay in between. In DNA form, the CDR3 reads TGTGCCAGTAGTATTGGCAGGGACCCTTCTAACTATGGCTACACCTTC. Its translation is CASSIGRDPSNYGYTF. Based on the CDR3 plus reference TRBV19 and TRBJ1-2, the full variable domain is DGGITQSPKYLFRKEGQNVTLSCEQNLNHDAMYWYRQDPGQGLRLIYYSQIVNDFQKGDIAEGYSVSREKKESFPLTVTSAQKNPTAFYLCASSIGRDPSNYGYTFGSGTRLTVV.

This clonotype was seen at least ten times. V gene TRBV5-8 combines with J gene TRBJ2-7, with 9 bases matching TRBD2. This CDR3 has 14 residues. Germline V gene sequence: CDR1 SGHTS, CDR2 YDEGEE. The V and J ends lost 4 bases and 2 bases, in that order; junction bases with no gene match: 4. The CDR3 DNA sequence: TGTGCCAGCAGCGGGCGGGAGGGCCCCTACGAGCAGTACTTC. Translating it yields CASSGREGPYEQYF.

This clonotype was observed at least ten times. The chain recombines TRBV7-2 with TRBJ2-7, with D unresolved. With 1 base removed from V and 6 bases from J, the gap between germline ends came to 13 bases. This CDR3 contains 14 residues. CDR1 is SGHTA and CDR2 is FQGNSA in the germline V gene. The CDR3 sequence: CASSLGQGWGEQYF. Here the CDR3 DNA reads TGTGCCAGCAGCTTAGGTCAAGGCTGGGGCGAGCAGTACTTC.

This clonotype was counted between two and nine times. The chain links TRBV12-3 or TRBV12-4 to TRBJ1-5; D gene unclear. This CDR3 is built from 16 residues. Trimming shortened V by 8 bases and J by 0 bases, and 17 bases separated the two germline ends. CDR3 sequence (DNA): TGTGCCAGCGGAGGAGGCAAATTTTATAGCAATCAGCCCCAGCATTTT. It is translated as CASGGGKFYSNQPQHF.